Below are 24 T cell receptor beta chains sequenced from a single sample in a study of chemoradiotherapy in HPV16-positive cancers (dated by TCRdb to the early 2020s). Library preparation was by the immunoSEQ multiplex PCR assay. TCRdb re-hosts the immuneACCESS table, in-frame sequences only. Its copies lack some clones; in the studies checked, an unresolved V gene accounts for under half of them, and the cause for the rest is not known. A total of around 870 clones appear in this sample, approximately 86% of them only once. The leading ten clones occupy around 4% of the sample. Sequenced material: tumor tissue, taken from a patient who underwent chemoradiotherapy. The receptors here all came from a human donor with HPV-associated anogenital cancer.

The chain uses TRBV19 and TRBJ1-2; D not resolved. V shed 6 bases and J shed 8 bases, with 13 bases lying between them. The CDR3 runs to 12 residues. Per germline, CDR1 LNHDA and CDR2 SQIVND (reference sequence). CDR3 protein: CASRSLGSGYTF. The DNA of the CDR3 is TGTGCCAGTAGGTCTTTGGGTAGCGGCTACACCTTC.

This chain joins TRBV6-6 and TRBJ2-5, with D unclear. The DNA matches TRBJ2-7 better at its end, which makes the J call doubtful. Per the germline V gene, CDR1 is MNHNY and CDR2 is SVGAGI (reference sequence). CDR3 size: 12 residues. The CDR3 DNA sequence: TGTGCCAGCAGTTCTAGGACCTACGAGCAGTACTTC. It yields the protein CASSSRTYEQYF.

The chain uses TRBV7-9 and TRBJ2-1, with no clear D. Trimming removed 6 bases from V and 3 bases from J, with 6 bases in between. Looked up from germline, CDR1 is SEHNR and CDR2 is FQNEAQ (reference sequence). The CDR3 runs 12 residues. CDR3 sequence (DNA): TGTGCCAGCAGGTTCGACTACAATGAGCAGTTCTTC. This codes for CASRFDYNEQFF.

The CDR3 nucleotides read TGTGCCAGCAGTAGCGGGAGCCAGGTCTCCTACGAGCAGTACTTC. This gives the protein CASSSGSQVSYEQYF. The rearrangement joins TRBV4-2 to TRBJ2-7, with 9 bases that match TRBD2. The V gene's germline CDR1 is LGHNA and CDR2 YNFKEQ. Unmatched junction bases numbered 6, after V lost 6 bases and J lost 0 bases. The CDR3 runs to 15 residues.

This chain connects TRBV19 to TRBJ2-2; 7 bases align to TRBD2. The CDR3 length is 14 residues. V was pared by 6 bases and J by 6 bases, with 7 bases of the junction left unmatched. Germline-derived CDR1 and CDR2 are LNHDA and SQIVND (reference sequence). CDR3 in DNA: TGTGCCAGTAGATCGCGGGAGTATTCCGGGGAGCTGTTTTTT. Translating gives CASRSREYSGELFF.

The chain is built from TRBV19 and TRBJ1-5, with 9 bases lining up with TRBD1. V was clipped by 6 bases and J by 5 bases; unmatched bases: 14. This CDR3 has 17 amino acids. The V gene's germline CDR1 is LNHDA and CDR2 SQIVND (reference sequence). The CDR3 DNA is TGTGCCAGTAGGGCCTCAAGGACAGGGGCCGGGGATCAGCCCCAGCATTTT. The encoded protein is CASRASRTGAGDQPQHF.

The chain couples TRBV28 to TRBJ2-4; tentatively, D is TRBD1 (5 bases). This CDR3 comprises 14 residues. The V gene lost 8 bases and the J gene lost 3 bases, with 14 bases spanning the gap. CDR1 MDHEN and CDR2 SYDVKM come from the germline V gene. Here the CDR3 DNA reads TGTGCCAGCCAAGGGGATTTGGGCAAAAACATTCAGTACTTC. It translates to CASQGDLGKNIQYF.

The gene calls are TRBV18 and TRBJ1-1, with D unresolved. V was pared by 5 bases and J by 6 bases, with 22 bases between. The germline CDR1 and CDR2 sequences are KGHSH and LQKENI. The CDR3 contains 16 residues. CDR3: CASSSTGPPNTAEAFF. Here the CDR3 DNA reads TGTGCCAGCTCATCTACCGGGCCCCCGAATACGGCTGAAGCTTTCTTT.

CDR3 residues: CASSLDGANVLTF. In nucleotides, the CDR3 is TGTGCCAGCAGCTTGGATGGGGCCAACGTCCTGACTTTC. The chain combines TRBV5-4 with TRBJ2-6; D not resolved. The CDR3 totals 13 residues. Trimming removed 0 bases at V and 3 bases at J, with 1 base between. Germline CDR1 is SGHNT and CDR2 is YYREEE (reference sequence).

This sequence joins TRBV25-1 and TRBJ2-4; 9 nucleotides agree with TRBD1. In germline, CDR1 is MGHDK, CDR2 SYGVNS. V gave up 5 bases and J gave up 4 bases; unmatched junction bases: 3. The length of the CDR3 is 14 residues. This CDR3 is CASSTTGGKNIQYF. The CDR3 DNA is TGTGCCAGCAGTACGACAGGGGGAAAAAACATTCAGTACTTC.

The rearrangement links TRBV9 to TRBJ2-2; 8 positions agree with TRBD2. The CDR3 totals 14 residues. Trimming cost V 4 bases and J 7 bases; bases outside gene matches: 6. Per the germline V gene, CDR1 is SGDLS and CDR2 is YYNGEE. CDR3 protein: CASSTRGGNGELFF. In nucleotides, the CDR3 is TGTGCCAGCAGCACCCGGGGGGGTAACGGGGAGCTGTTTTTT.

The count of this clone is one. Here the CDR3 reads CASSRTVLSGNTIYF. The CDR3 nucleotides are TGTGCCAGCAGCCGTACGGTCCTCTCTGGAAACACCATATATTTT. This rearrangement joins TRBV6-6 to TRBJ1-3; no firm D call. Trimming removed 6 bases from V and 0 bases from J, with 12 bases in between. Germline CDR1 and CDR2: MNHNY and SVGAGI (reference sequence). The CDR3 has 15 residues.

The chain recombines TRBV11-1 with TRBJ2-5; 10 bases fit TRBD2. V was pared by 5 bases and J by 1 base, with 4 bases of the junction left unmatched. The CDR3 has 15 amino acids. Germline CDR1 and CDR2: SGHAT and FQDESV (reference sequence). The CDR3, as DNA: TGTGCCAGCAGCCCCGGGACTAGCGTCCAAGAGACCCAGTACTTC. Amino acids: CASSPGTSVQETQYF.

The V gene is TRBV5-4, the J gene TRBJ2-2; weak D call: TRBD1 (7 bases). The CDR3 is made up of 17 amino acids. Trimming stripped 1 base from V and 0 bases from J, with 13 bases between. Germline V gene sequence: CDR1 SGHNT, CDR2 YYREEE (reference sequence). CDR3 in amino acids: CASSLRGTVANTGELFF. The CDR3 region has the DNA TGTGCCAGCAGCTTGCGGGGGACAGTCGCGAACACCGGGGAGCTGTTTTTT.

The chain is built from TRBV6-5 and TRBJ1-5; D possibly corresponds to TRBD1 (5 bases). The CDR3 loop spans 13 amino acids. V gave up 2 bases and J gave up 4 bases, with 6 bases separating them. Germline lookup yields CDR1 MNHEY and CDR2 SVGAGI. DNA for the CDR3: TGTGCCAGCAGTTACGGGGGTAATCAGCCCCAGCATTTT. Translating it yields CASSYGGNQPQHF.

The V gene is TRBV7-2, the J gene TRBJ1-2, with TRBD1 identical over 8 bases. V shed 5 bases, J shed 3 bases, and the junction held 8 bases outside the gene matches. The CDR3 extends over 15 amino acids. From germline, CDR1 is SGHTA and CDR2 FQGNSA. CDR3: CASSARQGLDYGYTF. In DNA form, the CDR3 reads TGTGCCAGCAGCGCGCGACAGGGGTTGGACTATGGCTACACCTTC.

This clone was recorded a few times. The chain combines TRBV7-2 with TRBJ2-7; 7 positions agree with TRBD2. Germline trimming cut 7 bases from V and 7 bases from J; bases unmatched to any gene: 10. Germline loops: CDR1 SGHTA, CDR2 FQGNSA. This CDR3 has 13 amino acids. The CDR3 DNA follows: TGTGCCAGCACCGAGGGAGGGCCCCGGGAGCAGTACTTC. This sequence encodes CASTEGGPREQYF.

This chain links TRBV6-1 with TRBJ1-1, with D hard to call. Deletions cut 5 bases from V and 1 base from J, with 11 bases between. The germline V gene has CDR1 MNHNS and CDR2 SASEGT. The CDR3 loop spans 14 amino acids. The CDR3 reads CASSSDTWNTEAFF. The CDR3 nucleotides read TGTGCCAGCAGTTCCGACACCTGGAACACTGAAGCTTTCTTT.

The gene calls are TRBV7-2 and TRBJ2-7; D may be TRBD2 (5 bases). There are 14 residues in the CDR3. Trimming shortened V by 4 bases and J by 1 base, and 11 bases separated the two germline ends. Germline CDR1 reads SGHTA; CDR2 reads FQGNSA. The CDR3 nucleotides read TGTGCCAGCAGCTCCAACCGGGATTCCTACGAGCAGTACTTC. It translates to CASSSNRDSYEQYF.

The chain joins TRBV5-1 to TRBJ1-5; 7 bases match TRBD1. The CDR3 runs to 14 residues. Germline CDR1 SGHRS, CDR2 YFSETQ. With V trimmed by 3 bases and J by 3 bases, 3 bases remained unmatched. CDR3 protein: CASSWTGPNQPQHF. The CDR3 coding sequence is TGCGCCAGCAGCTGGACAGGTCCCAATCAGCCCCAGCATTTT.

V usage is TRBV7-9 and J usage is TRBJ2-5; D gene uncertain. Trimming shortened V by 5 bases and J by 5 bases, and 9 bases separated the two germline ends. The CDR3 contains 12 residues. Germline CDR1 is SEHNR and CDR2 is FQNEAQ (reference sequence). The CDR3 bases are TGTGCCAGCAGCGATAGGTGGGAGACCCAGTACTTC. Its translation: CASSDRWETQYF. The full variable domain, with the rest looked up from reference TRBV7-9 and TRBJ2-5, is DTGVSQNPRHKITKRGQNVTFRCDPISEHNRLYWYRQTLGQGPEFLTYFQNEAQLEKSRLLSDRFSAERPKGSFSTLEIQRTEQGDSAMYLCASSDRWETQYFGPGTRLLVL.

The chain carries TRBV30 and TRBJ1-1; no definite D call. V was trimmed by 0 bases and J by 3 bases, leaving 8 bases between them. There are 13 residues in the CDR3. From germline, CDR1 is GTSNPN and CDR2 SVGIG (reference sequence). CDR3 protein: CAWSVQSDTEAFF. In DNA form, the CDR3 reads TGTGCCTGGAGTGTTCAGTCGGACACTGAAGCTTTCTTT. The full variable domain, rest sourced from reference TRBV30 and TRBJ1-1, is SQTIHQWPATLVQPVGSPLSLECTVEGTSNPNLYWYRQAAGRGLQLLFYSVGIGQISSEVPQNLSASRPQDRQFILSSKKLLLSDSGFYLCAWSVQSDTEAFFGQGTRLTVV.

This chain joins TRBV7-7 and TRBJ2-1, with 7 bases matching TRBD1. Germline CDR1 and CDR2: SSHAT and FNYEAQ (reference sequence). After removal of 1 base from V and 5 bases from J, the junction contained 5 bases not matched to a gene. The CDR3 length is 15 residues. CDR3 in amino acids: CASSLETGHNNEQFF. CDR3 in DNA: TGTGCCAGCAGCTTAGAGACAGGGCATAACAATGAGCAGTTCTTC.

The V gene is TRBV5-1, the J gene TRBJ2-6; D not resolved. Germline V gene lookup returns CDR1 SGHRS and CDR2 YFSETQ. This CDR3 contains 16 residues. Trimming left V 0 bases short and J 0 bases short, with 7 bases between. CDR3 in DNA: TGCGCCAGCAGCTTGGGGGCGAACTCTGGGGCCAACGTCCTGACTTTC. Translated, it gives CASSLGANSGANVLTF.